This T cell receptor (beta chain) is drawn from a study of OX40 agonist ivuxolimab in advanced cancers. Produced via immunoSEQ multiplex PCR; TCRdb's table is partial and in-frame only. The sample yields about 72,000 clones, 75% to 90% seen once. This clone was seen only once. Sequenced here: CD4+ or CD8+ T cells sorted from blood, sampled in a trial of the OX40 agonist ivuxolimab. The clonotype comes from an adult with an advanced solid tumor such as melanoma, head and neck, liver or kidney cancer.

The CDR3 sequence is CASGRGQGNNEKLFF. DNA for the CDR3: TGCGCCAGCGGCCGCGGACAGGGGAACAATGAAAAACTGTTTTTT. The chain couples TRBV5-1 to TRBJ1-4, with 9 positions matching TRBD1. CDR1 SGHRS and CDR2 YFSETQ come from the germline V gene. This CDR3 comprises 15 residues. V shed 7 bases and J 5 bases; nucleotides not matched to a gene: 9.